These T cell receptor beta chains were read from a single sample in a study of long-term antiretroviral therapy in people with HIV. The protocol was immunoSEQ multiplex PCR, while the TCRdb copy is restricted to in-frame clones and leaves out a portion. The sample has approximately 25,000 clones; approximately 95% are singletons. The sample consisted of unsorted PBMCs, taken 7.6 years after starting antiretroviral therapy. The receptor source for this set is a woman in her thirties or forties with HIV. Each CDR3 is given with its conserved first and last residue. The D gene is left open where the match is weak. The size field is filled for only some rows; it gives once, few, many or a size class.

j_call,d_call,v_call,clone_size,cdr3_aa
TRBJ1-3,TRBD1,TRBV6-1,NA,CASDRQGVGNTIYF
TRBJ2-7,TRBD1,TRBV19,NA,CASSPRTGSYEQYF
TRBJ2-2,TRBD2,TRBV2,NA,CASSETSGATGELFF
TRBJ1-1,NA,TRBV25-1,NA,CASSEGTVNTEAFF
TRBJ2-5,TRBD1,TRBV6-1,NA,CASSDATGVRGTQYF
TRBJ2-5,TRBD2,TRBV9,once,CASSVGGGGAQETQYF
TRBJ2-1,NA,TRBV29-1,NA,CSVEGSRVEQFF
TRBJ1-3,TRBD1,TRBV15,NA,CATSRGNSGGSGNTIYF
TRBJ1-1,NA,TRBV7-9,once,CASSTRDLRSAEAFF
TRBJ1-2,NA,TRBV29-1,NA,CSVEEGQIYGYTF
TRBJ1-1,TRBD1,TRBV9,NA,CASSYGTGRETEAFF
TRBJ1-6,TRBD1,TRBV11-2,few,CASSLGRQGPPLHF
TRBJ1-1,NA,TRBV18,NA,CASSPNTGRNTEAFF
TRBJ2-1,NA,TRBV4-3,NA,CASSQHLLGGALNEQFF
TRBJ2-3,TRBD2,TRBV4-1,NA,CASSQDFYSGGGSTDTQYF
TRBJ2-7,NA,TRBV7-9,once,CASSPGADEQYF
TRBJ2-1,TRBD1,TRBV27,NA,CASTPETPIGTGGWNEQFF
TRBJ2-1,TRBD2,TRBV30,NA,CAWIPPSSGGDNEQFF
TRBJ1-1,TRBD1,TRBV13,NA,CASSLAQGPMRRTEAFF
TRBJ1-2,NA,TRBV5-6,NA,CASSLQGVNYGYTF
TRBJ1-2,NA,TRBV5-1,NA,CASSLASGTNYGYTF
TRBJ2-3,TRBD2,TRBV4-3,NA,CASSLGGSGGASADTQYF
TRBJ2-3,TRBD1,TRBV7-8,NA,CASRLPPGQGPTDTQYF
TRBJ1-4,NA,TRBV19,NA,CASSTPRQARNEKLFF
TRBJ1-6,NA,TRBV14,NA,CASSQDPGSYNSPLHF
TRBJ2-7,TRBD1,TRBV5-1,NA,CASSPGQDMSYEQYF
TRBJ2-5,NA,TRBV5-5,NA,CASSFLQGRRETQYF
TRBJ2-5,NA,TRBV7-2,NA,CASSPGGTETQYF